Each of the 30 T cell receptor beta chains below was sequenced from the same sample in a study of T cell responses to AZD1222 COVID-19 vaccine. Assay used: immunoSEQ multiplex PCR; TCRdb lists only in-frame clones, some missing. The data show 130,000 to 150,000 clones, with about nine tenths seen just once and about 3% held by the top ten. Sequencing was performed on peripheral blood, taken on day 0 of AZD1222 vaccination. Every receptor here comes from an adult in good health.

The genes are TRBV19 and TRBJ2-3; 9 bases fit TRBD1. The CDR3 length is 15 residues. Germline CDR1 and CDR2: LNHDA and SQIVND (reference sequence). With V trimmed by 1 base and J by 5 bases, 4 bases remained unmatched. CDR3 sequence (DNA): TGTGCCAGTAGTATAGGGACAGGGGTGGGAGATACGCAGTATTTT. Its translation is CASSIGTGVGDTQYF.

This sequence joins TRBV10-3 and TRBJ1-4; TRBD1 might be the D (5 bases). The CDR3 has 16 amino acids. Germline CDR1 is ENHRY and CDR2 is SYGVKD. The V end was cut by 6 bases, the J end by 0 bases, with 14 bases between. Here the CDR3 reads CAISRGTPATNEKLFF. Here the CDR3 DNA reads TGTGCCATCAGCCGAGGGACGCCGGCAACTAATGAAAAACTGTTTTTT.

The genes are TRBV6-5 and TRBJ1-5, with no clear D. V was shortened by 5 bases and J by 7 bases, with 6 bases between the two germline ends. Germline V gene lookup returns CDR1 MNHEY and CDR2 SVGAGI. This CDR3 contains 11 residues. The chain's CDR3 is CASSINQPQHF. The CDR3 DNA sequence: TGTGCCAGCAGTATAAACCAGCCCCAGCATTTT.

The chain employs TRBV7-7 and TRBJ2-2, with 8 bases that match TRBD1. CDR3 size: 15 residues. V shed 5 bases, J shed 5 bases, and the junction held 7 bases outside the gene matches. Germline V CDR1 and CDR2: SSHAT, FNYEAQ (reference sequence). CDR3 in amino acids: CASSLRTGNTGELFF. The CDR3 nucleotides are TGTGCCAGCAGCCTGAGGACAGGGAATACCGGGGAGCTGTTTTTT.

V is TRBV18 and J is TRBJ2-2, with D possibly TRBD1 on 5 matching bases. From germline, CDR1 is KGHSH and CDR2 LQKENI. The CDR3 length is 15 residues. V was clipped by 2 bases and J by 2 bases, with 9 bases between them. The CDR3 protein is CASSPGRGNTGELFF. The CDR3 DNA follows: TGTGCCAGCTCACCAGGAAGGGGCAACACCGGGGAGCTGTTTTTT.

This clone was observed a few times. The chain has TRBV19 and TRBJ2-3; D is tentatively TRBD1 or TRBD2 (5 bases each). Trimming cost V 11 bases and J 3 bases, with 15 bases left between them. The length of the CDR3 is 13 residues. The germline V gene has CDR1 LNHDA and CDR2 SQIVND (reference sequence). CDR3: CASGASATDTQYF. The CDR3 DNA reads as TGTGCCTCCGGGGCCTCTGCGACAGATACGCAGTATTTT.

This clone has a single count. The chain has TRBV13 and TRBJ1-3, with D unclear. V was trimmed by 5 bases and J by 1 base, leaving 12 bases between them. The CDR3 is made up of 15 amino acids. CDR1 and CDR2 from the germline V gene are PRHDT and FYEKMQ (reference sequence). CDR3 DNA sequence: TGTGCCAGCAGCACCGAGGGTCGGTCTGGAAACACCATATATTTT. Translated, it gives CASSTEGRSGNTIYF.

The chain is built from TRBV29-1 and TRBJ1-2; D is possibly TRBD1 (6 bases). Trimming removed 3 bases at V and 0 bases at J, with 17 bases between. CDR3 length: 16 amino acids. Germline CDR1 and CDR2: SQVTM and ANQGSEA. Written as DNA, the CDR3 is TGCAGCGTTGAGGGGGGTCAGGGGAAAACTAACTATGGCTACACCTTC. This translates into CSVEGGQGKTNYGYTF.

The V and J genes are TRBV12-3 or TRBV12-4 and TRBJ1-2; D call uncertain. The CDR3 covers 13 residues. V gave up 1 base and J gave up 1 base, with 4 bases separating them. The chain's CDR3 is CASSLGVNYGYTF. DNA for the CDR3: TGTGCCAGCAGTTTAGGGGTTAACTATGGCTACACCTTC.

The V and J genes are TRBV11-3 and TRBJ2-5, with a tentative D call TRBD1 (6 bases). The V end lost 1 base, the J end lost 5 bases, and 11 bases lay between the germline ends. CDR3 length: 14 amino acids. The V gene's germline CDR1 is SGHNT and CDR2 YENEEA. DNA of the CDR3: TGTGCCAGCAGCTTAGGGCAGGGGCTGGAGACCCAGTACTTC. This sequence encodes CASSLGQGLETQYF.

This chain connects TRBV4-3 to TRBJ2-3; D call uncertain. The ends were cut back, 0 bases at V and 6 bases at J, with 7 bases in the middle. Germline V gives CDR1 LGHNA, CDR2 YSLEER. This CDR3 comprises 13 residues. The CDR3 here is CASSQEASDTQYF. Here the CDR3 DNA reads TGCGCCAGCAGCCAAGAGGCCTCTGATACGCAGTATTTT.

V usage is TRBV7-6 and J usage is TRBJ2-1; 10 bases fit TRBD2. The CDR3 spans 16 residues. CDR1 and CDR2 from the germline V gene are SGHVS and FNYEAQ. V lost 5 bases to trimming and J lost 4 bases; unmatched junction nucleotides: 8. The CDR3 DNA sequence: TGTGCCAGCAGCCCCCGGACTAGCGGAGTGTACAATGAGCAGTTCTTC. Residues: CASSPRTSGVYNEQFF.

The table lists this clone with a few counts. The genes are TRBV18 and TRBJ2-1; 8 nucleotides match TRBD2. The CDR3 spans 19 residues. V was clipped by 3 bases and J by 3 bases; unmatched bases: 16. The germline gives CDR1 KGHSH, CDR2 LQKENI. DNA for the CDR3: TGTGCCAGCTCACCGGGCGCCCGCCAGGCGGGGGGCGTCTACAATGAGCAGTTCTTC. It encodes CASSPGARQAGGVYNEQFF.

This rearrangement joins TRBV6-2 or TRBV6-3 to TRBJ2-4; 10 bases are a match to TRBD2. This CDR3 region has 17 residues. V was clipped by 2 bases and J by 2 bases; unmatched bases: 6. CDR1 is MNHEY, CDR2 SVGEGT, per germline. The CDR3 sequence is CASSYRAGGSTKNIQYF. The DNA of the CDR3 is TGTGCCAGCAGTTACCGAGCGGGAGGGTCGACCAAAAACATTCAGTACTTC.

This clone came up a few times. The chain combines TRBV4-1 with TRBJ2-7; either TRBD1 or TRBD2 may fit D (5 bases each). V shed 7 bases and J shed 7 bases, with 20 bases lying between them. Germline loops: CDR1 MGHRA, CDR2 YSYEKL. This CDR3 contains 14 residues. The CDR3 protein is CASTEGTYPGEQYF. Here the CDR3 DNA reads TGCGCCAGCACCGAAGGGACCTACCCGGGGGAGCAGTACTTC.

This chain joins TRBV27 and TRBJ2-5; maybe TRBD1 (6 bases). Germline lookup yields CDR1 MNHEY and CDR2 SMNVEV (reference sequence). There are 18 residues in the CDR3. Between the trimmed V and J ends, which lost 0 bases and 5 bases, there was a span of 22 bases. In nucleotides, the CDR3 is TGTGCCAGCAGTTTATCGGACGGCGGCAGGGGTATTACGGAGACCCAGTACTTC. It yields the protein CASSLSDGGRGITETQYF.

V usage is TRBV7-2 and J usage is TRBJ2-1; 8 bases are a match to TRBD2. From germline, CDR1 is SGHTA and CDR2 FQGNSA. The CDR3 covers 16 residues. Unmatched junction bases numbered 14, after V lost 5 bases and J lost 8 bases. The CDR3 here is CASSPGAGGAFDEQFF. DNA of the CDR3: TGTGCCAGCAGCCCGGGTGCCGGGGGGGCATTCGATGAGCAGTTCTTC.

This chain uses TRBV2 with TRBJ2-7, with D hard to call. Germline values: CDR1 SNHLY, CDR2 FYNNEI. V lost 3 bases and J 0 bases, leaving 6 bases between the germline ends. CDR3 length: 13 residues. CDR3 nucleotides: TGTGCCAGCAGTGATGGTTACTCCTACGAGCAGTACTTC. Translation gives CASSDGYSYEQYF.

The chain uses TRBV27 and TRBJ1-5, with D unresolved. The ends were cut back, 0 bases at V and 2 bases at J, with 8 bases in the middle. Germline V gene lookup returns CDR1 MNHEY and CDR2 SMNVEV (reference sequence). This CDR3 comprises 15 residues. CDR3 protein: CASSLSGLGNQPQHF. The CDR3, as DNA: TGTGCCAGCAGTTTATCAGGGTTGGGCAATCAGCCCCAGCATTTT.

This chain links TRBV6-2 or TRBV6-3 with TRBJ2-3; D not certain. The CDR3 consists of 14 residues. The germline V and J ends were trimmed by 2 bases and 3 bases, with 9 bases remaining between them. The germline CDR1 and CDR2 sequences are MNHEY and SVGEGT. DNA of the CDR3: TGTGCCAGCAGTTACGTGTCGAAGACAGATACGCAGTATTTT. This codes for CASSYVSKTDTQYF.

J is TRBJ1-6 and V is TRBV3-1 (or the pseudogene TRBV3-2); maybe TRBD1 (5 bases). Germline values: CDR1 LGHDT, CDR2 YNNKEL (reference sequence). The CDR3 sequence is 16 residues long. V was clipped by 11 bases and J by 7 bases, with 24 bases between them. The CDR3 DNA follows: TGTGCCCACCGACCCAATGGGCGGGGCGGGAATTCACCCCTCCACTTT. Its translation is CAHRPNGRGGNSPLHF.

J is TRBJ2-7 and V is TRBV7-9, with D possibly being TRBD2 (6 bases). V was pared by 6 bases and J by 0 bases, with 9 bases between. The CDR3 covers 13 residues. CDR1 and CDR2 from the germline V gene are SEHNR and FQNEAQ (reference sequence). This chain's CDR3 is CASSFSGSYEQYF. Here the CDR3 DNA reads TGTGCCAGCAGTTTTAGCGGCTCCTACGAGCAGTACTTC.

The genes are TRBV11-2 and TRBJ2-5, with 7 bases that match TRBD2. Germline lookup yields CDR1 SGHAT and CDR2 FQNNGV. This CDR3 is 16 amino acids long. J lost 4 bases, V lost 0 bases, and 8 bases had no gene match. The chain's CDR3 is CASSLDRAGVIETQYF. CDR3 coding DNA: TGTGCCAGCAGCTTAGATCGGGCGGGAGTCATAGAGACCCAGTACTTC.

The chain combines TRBV11-3 with TRBJ2-7; TRBD1 agrees at 8 bases. The germline gives CDR1 SGHNT, CDR2 YENEEA. V lost 1 base to trimming and J lost 5 bases; unmatched junction nucleotides: 7. The CDR3 has 15 amino acids. Written as DNA, the CDR3 is TGTGCCAGCAGCTTAGCCGGGACAGGCCAAGACGAGCAGTACTTC. As protein: CASSLAGTGQDEQYF.

The CDR3: CASSIGTGGLYGYTF. The CDR3 DNA sequence: TGTGCCAGTAGTATAGGAACAGGGGGACTCTATGGCTACACCTTC. V is TRBV19 and J is TRBJ1-2; 8 positions agree with TRBD1. V lost 1 base to trimming and J lost 4 bases; unmatched junction nucleotides: 5. This CDR3 region has 15 residues. Germline V CDR1 and CDR2: LNHDA, SQIVND (reference sequence).

V and J are TRBV7-8 and TRBJ2-5, with a possible D match to TRBD2 (5 bases). The CDR3 has 15 residues. V shed 5 bases and J shed 1 base, with 14 bases lying between them. The germline V gene has CDR1 SGHVS and CDR2 FQNEAQ. The CDR3 nucleotides read TGTGCCAGCAGCCCTGGAGGAGCCACCCAAGAGACCCAGTACTTC. It yields the protein CASSPGGATQETQYF.

The genes are TRBV6-2 or TRBV6-3 and TRBJ2-1; TRBD2 matches 8 bases. From germline, CDR1 is MNHEY and CDR2 SVGEGT. V shed 6 bases and J 7 bases; nucleotides not matched to a gene: 2. This CDR3 spans 12 amino acids. CDR3 DNA: TGTGCCAGCAGCGGGGGGGCGAATGAGCAGTTCTTC. Its protein is CASSGGANEQFF.

This chain joins TRBV2 and TRBJ2-7; D is undetermined. The V gene's germline CDR1 is SNHLY and CDR2 FYNNEI. Trimming left V 3 bases short and J 3 bases short, with 15 bases between. CDR3 length: 15 residues. The CDR3 reads CASSDLVRVDYEQYF. CDR3 nucleotide sequence: TGTGCCAGCAGTGACCTGGTAAGGGTTGACTACGAGCAGTACTTC.

This chain joins TRBV7-2 and TRBJ2-7, with a tentative D call TRBD1 (6 bases). CDR1 SGHTA and CDR2 FQGNSA come from the germline V gene. The CDR3 runs 19 residues. With 5 bases removed from V and 6 bases from J, the gap between germline ends came to 32 bases. CDR3 nucleotides: TGTGCCAGCAGCCTGCGTTTCGGGACAACTTCCCCCTACGGTATCGAGCAGTACTTC. This encodes CASSLRFGTTSPYGIEQYF.

The chain carries TRBV6-6 and TRBJ1-5; D is unclear. The CDR3 is 12 amino acids. Germline-derived CDR1 and CDR2 are MNHNY and SVGAGI (reference sequence). The V gene lost 7 bases and the J gene lost 4 bases, with 8 bases spanning the gap. The CDR3 DNA is TGTGCCAGCACGGACGGAAATCAGCCCCAGCATTTT. Translation gives CASTDGNQPQHF.